This paragraph covers one T cell receptor beta chain sequence. Its antigen is still unknown. This specimen belongs to a study of T cell responses to AZD1222 COVID-19 vaccine. Study-level information: Pooling of second doses given at about 4 or about 12 weeks was done.

Overall study findings and caveats: As reported, nearly half of all spike-specific TCRs target variant regions that are unmutated. Spike as a whole was targeted by vaccine-associated CD4 TCRs, dominant at 160-218 and 743-854.

Repertoires were generated with immunoSEQ multiplex PCR, while TCRdb's copy carries only in-frame clones and drops some. The table lists some 160,000 clones, about 92% of them singletons. The material sequenced was peripheral blood, taken on day 0 of AZD1222 vaccination. This TCR was recovered from an adult in good health.

The chain's CDR3 is CASSGMSSGGGRTGELFF. CDR3 coding DNA: TGTGCCAGCAGTGGTATGAGTAGCGGGGGAGGTCGGACCGGGGAGCTGTTTTTT. This chain uses TRBV25-1 with TRBJ2-2, with TRBD2 matching 9 bases. Germline V gene data show CDR1 as MGHDK and CDR2 as SYGVNS. The CDR3 sequence is 18 residues long. Trimming took 4 bases from V and 5 from J; bases not matched to a gene: 14.